This T cell receptor beta chain was found in a study of early T cells in non-severe SARS-CoV-2 infection (dated by TCRdb to the early 2020s). General notes on the study: Because TCR sequencing was done on bulk RNA from unsorted whole blood, the alpha and beta chains could not be paired. What the work shows at the level of the full study, not this receptor alone: VDJdb matching was skewed toward anti-spike CD8 responses, so virus-specific expansions were likely underestimated and private and CD4 specificities were missed.

Between the V and J ends, shortened by 5 bases and 2 bases respectively, the junction contains 14 bases. There are 15 amino acids in the CDR3, from cysteine to phenylalanine inclusive. Only the CDR3 DNA stays, 45 bases, in frame from base 1. From a lookup of the germline V gene, CDR1 and CDR2 are SGHDN and FVKESK. Receptors were amplified or captured by 5' RACE. The data were produced on a NextSeq 500. The TCR library protocol attached unique molecular identifiers to individual cDNA molecules to correct for sequencing error and PCR bias. Both TCR alpha and beta chains were sequenced, and tight co-correlation was observed between alpha and beta sequence abundances in each sample. The authors' analysis ran thus. Decombinator V4 was used to annotate TCR sequences for V gene, J gene and CDR3. Expanded TCRs were defined as changing significantly between any two time points under a Poisson model with p below 0.0001. TCR abundances were normalised to the total number of TCRs sequenced per sample and were expressed as counts per million. TRAV1-2 paired with TRAJ12, TRAJ20 or TRAJ33 defined MAIT TCRs, while TRAV10 paired with TRAJ18 defined iNKT TCRs. VDJdb, accessed 1 November 2021, was searched for CMV, EBV and SARS-CoV-2 annotated TCRs, excluding TCRs annotated for multiple antigens. TCRdb passed the public sequencing reads through fastp at Q25 and MiXCR, retaining productive beta sequences. Here each entry gathers all rows of one CDR3 protein and keeps the most common genes and DNA. TCRdb, not the authors, supplied the V and J calls. The sample table records some 64,000 distinct CDR3 sequences; around 20% of these occur just once. Of the sample, about 15% falls within the top ten clones.

The study was a case-control design nested within a healthcare worker cohort in London, UK, with weekly nasopharyngeal swab PCR tests and blood sampling. Healthcare workers were recruited between 23 and 31 March 2020, during the week of the UK lockdown, and were followed weekly for up to about 15 weeks. On this clonotype: Its antigen is unknown. Within one base of it there is no much larger clone, and no base qualities were kept.

The rearrangement joined TRBV14 to TRBJ2-3; the D gene lacks a confident call. The sequence was obtained from an adult who was a healthcare worker with PCR-confirmed SARS-CoV-2 infection or an uninfected control (not recorded which). The sample was whole blood, taken at baseline. The CDR3 protein sequence reads: CASSKTFSPTDTQYF. The DNA sequence is as follows: TGTGCCAGCAGCAAAACTTTTTCTCCCACAGATACGCAGTATTTT.